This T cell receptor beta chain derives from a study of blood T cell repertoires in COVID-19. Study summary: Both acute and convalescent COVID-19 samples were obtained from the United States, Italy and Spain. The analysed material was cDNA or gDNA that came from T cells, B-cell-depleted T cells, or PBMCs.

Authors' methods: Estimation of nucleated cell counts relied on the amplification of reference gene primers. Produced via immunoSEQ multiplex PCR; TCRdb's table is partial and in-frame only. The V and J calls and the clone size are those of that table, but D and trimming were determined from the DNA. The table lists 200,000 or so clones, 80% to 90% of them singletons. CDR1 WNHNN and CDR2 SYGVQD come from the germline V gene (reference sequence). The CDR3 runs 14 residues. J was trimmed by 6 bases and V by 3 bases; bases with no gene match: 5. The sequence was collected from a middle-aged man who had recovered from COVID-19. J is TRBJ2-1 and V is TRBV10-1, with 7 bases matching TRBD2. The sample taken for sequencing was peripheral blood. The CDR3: CASSDASGRNEQFF. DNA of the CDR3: TGCGCCAGCAGTGACGCTAGCGGCCGCAATGAGCAGTTCTTC.